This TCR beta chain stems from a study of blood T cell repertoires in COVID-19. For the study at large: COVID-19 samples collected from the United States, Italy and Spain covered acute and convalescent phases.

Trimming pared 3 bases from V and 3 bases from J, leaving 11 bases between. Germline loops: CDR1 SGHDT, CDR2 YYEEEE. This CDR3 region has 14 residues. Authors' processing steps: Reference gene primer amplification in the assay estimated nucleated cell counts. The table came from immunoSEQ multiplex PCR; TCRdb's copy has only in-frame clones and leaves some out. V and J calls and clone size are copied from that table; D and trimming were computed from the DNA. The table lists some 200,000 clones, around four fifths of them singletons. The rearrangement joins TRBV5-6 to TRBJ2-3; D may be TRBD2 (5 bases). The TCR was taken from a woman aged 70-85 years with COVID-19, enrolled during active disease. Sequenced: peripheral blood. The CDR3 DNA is TGTGCCAGCAGCTCAGAGAGGAGGACAGATACGCAGTATTTT. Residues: CASSSERRTDTQYF.